The T cell receptor beta chain described here comes from a study of CD4 T cells in relation to SARS-CoV-2 and coronaviruses. The method was immunoSEQ multiplex PCR; TCRdb's version includes in-frame clones alone and lacks a portion of them. The sample yields 15,000 to 20,000 clones, 78% seen once. The unexposed donors gave CD4+ T cells in about 2011-2019, prior to COVID-19. The cells were cultured for about ten days before CD4+ T cells were isolated. In the case of this clone: The antigen remains undetermined.

The CDR3 covers 16 residues. Germline CDR1 and CDR2: LNHDA and SQIVND (reference sequence). V was cut by 0 bases and J by 2 bases, with 10 bases left in between. This chain joins TRBV19 and TRBJ2-2; a possible D gene is TRBD1 (5 bases). Sequencing was performed on CD4+ T cells from PBMCs, cultured in vitro. This TCR derives from a human donor in good health. This CDR3 reads CASSIEGPVNTGELFF. The CDR3 DNA follows: TGTGCCAGTAGTATAGAGGGGCCAGTCAACACCGGGGAGCTGTTTTTT. Full variable domain (missing parts from reference TRBV19 and TRBJ2-2): DGGITQSPKYLFRKEGQNVTLSCEQNLNHDAMYWYRQDPGQGLRLIYYSQIVNDFQKGDIAEGYSVSREKKESFPLTVTSAQKNPTAFYLCASSIEGPVNTGELFFGEGSRLTVL.